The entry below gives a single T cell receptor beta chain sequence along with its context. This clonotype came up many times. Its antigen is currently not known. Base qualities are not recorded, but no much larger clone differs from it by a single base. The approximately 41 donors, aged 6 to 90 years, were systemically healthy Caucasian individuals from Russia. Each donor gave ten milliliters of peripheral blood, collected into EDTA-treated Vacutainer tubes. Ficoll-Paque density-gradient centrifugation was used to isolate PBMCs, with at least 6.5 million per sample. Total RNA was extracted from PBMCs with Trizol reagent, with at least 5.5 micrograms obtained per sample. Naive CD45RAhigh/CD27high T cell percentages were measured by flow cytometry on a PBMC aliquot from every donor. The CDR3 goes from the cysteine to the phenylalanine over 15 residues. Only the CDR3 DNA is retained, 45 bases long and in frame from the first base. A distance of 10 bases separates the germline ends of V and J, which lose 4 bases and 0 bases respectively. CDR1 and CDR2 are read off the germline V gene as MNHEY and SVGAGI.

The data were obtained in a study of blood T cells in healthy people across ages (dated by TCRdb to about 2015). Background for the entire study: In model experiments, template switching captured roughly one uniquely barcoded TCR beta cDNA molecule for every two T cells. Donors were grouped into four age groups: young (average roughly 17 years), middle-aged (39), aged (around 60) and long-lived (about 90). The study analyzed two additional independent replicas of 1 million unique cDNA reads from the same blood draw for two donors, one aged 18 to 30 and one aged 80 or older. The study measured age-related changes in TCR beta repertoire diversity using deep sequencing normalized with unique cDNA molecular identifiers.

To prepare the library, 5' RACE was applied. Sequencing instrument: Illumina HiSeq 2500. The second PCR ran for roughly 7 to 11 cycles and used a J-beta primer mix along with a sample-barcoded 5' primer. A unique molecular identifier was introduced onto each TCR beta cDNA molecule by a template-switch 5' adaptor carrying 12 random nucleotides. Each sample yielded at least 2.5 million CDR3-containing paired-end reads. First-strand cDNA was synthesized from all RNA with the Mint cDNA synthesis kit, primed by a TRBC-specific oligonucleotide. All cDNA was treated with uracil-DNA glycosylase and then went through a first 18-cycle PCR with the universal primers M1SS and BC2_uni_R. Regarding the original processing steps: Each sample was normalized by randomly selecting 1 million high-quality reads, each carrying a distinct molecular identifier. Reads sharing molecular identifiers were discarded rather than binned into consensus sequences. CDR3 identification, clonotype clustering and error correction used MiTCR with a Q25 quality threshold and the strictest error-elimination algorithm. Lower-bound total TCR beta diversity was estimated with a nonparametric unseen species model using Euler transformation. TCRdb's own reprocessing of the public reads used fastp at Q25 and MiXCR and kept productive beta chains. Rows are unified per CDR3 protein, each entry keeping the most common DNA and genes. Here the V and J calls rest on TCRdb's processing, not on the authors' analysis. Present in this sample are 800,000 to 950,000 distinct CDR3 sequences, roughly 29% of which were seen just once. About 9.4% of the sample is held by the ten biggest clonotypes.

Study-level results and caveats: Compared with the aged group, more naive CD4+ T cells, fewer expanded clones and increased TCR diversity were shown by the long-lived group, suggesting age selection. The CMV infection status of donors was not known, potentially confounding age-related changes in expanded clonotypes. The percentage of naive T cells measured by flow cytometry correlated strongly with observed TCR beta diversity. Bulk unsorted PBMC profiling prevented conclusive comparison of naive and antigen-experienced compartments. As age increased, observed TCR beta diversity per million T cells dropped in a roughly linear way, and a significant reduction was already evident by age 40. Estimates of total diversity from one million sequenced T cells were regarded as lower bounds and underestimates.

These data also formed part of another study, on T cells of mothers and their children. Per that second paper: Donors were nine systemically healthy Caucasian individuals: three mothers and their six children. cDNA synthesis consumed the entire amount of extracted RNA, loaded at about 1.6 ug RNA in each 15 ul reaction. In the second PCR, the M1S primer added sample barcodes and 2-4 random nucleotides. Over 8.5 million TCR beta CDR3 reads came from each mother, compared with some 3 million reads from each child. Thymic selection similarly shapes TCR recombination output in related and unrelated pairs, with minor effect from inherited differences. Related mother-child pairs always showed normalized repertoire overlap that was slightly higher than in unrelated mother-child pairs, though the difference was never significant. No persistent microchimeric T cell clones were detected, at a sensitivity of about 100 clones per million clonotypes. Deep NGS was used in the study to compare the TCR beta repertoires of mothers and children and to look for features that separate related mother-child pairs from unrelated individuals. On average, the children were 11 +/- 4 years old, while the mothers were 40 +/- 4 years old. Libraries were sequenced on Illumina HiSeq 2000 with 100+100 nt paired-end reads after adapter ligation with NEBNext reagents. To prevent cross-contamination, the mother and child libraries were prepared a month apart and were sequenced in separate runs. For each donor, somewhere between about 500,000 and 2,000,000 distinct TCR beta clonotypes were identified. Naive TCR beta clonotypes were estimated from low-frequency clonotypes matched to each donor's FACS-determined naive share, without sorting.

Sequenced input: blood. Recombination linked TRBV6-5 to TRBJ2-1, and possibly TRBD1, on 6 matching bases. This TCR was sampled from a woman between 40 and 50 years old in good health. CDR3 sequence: CASSSPTGSYNEQFF. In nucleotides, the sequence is TGTGCCAGCAGTTCCCCGACAGGCTCCTACAATGAGCAGTTCTTC.